These 8 T cell receptor beta chains originate from one sample sequenced in a study of beta chain features in type 1 diabetes. Regarding the study as a whole: Among all four CD4+ subsets, Type 1 diabetes patients had TCRB CDR3s that were moderately but significantly shorter.

All of the isolated RNA was reverse transcribed, so expressed TCRB transcripts were sequenced. Only in-frame clones appear in the TCRdb table, and some are missing; sequencing was by immunoSEQ multiplex PCR. The repertoire holds under 400,000 clones, with around 12% as singletons. Their antigen targets remain unknown. What was sequenced was naive CD4+ T cells from blood. These receptors all come from a woman under 30 with type 1 diabetes.

V usage is TRBV7-3 and J usage is TRBJ2-6; unclear D gene. V was cut by 0 bases and J by 2 bases, with 8 bases left in between. The CDR3 consists of 16 residues. CDR1 is SGHTA, CDR2 FQGTGA, per germline. The CDR3 DNA follows: TGTGCCAGCAGCTTAACGAGCATAGCTGGGGCCAACGTCCTGACTTTC. It yields the protein CASSLTSIAGANVLTF.

The chain carries TRBV2 and TRBJ2-2; TRBD2 aligns across 9 bases. V was pared by 4 bases and J by 5 bases, with 5 bases of the junction left unmatched. CDR1 and CDR2 from the germline V gene are SNHLY and FYNNEI. The CDR3 consists of 15 residues. As DNA, the CDR3 is TGTGCCAGCAGTGCATTAGCGGGGGCTACCGGGGAGCTGTTTTTT. It encodes CASSALAGATGELFF.

This clone turned up a few times. The rearrangement joins TRBV7-2 to TRBJ2-1; TRBD2 agrees at 10 bases. Germline values: CDR1 SGHTA, CDR2 FQGNSA. The CDR3 extends over 14 amino acids. Trimming took 5 bases from V and 9 from J; bases not matched to a gene: 7. The CDR3, as DNA: TGTGCCAGCAGCCAACGACTAGCGGGTATTGAGCAGTTCTTC. This gives the protein CASSQRLAGIEQFF. Filled out from reference TRBV7-2 and TRBJ2-1, the complete variable domain reads GAGVSQSPSNKVTEKGKDVELRCDPISGHTALYWYRQSLGQGLEFLIYFQGNSAPDKSGLPSDRFSAERTGGSVSTLTIQRTQQEDSAVYLCASSQRLAGIEQFFGPGTRLTVL.

The chain recombines TRBV14 with TRBJ1-6; no clear D gene. The CDR3 runs to 14 residues. In germline, CDR1 is SGHDN, CDR2 FVKESK. V lost 1 base to trimming and J lost 4 bases, with 5 bases between them. The CDR3 DNA reads TGTGCCAGCAGCCAAGTCAGATATAATTCACCCCTCCACTTT. This sequence encodes CASSQVRYNSPLHF.

The chain joins TRBV18 to TRBJ2-2; the D gene is possibly TRBD1 (6 bases). Germline values: CDR1 KGHSH, CDR2 LQKENI. V lost 6 bases and J 1 base, leaving 9 bases between the germline ends. The CDR3 extends over 14 amino acids. The chain's CDR3 is CASSSTGNTGELFF. The CDR3 DNA sequence: TGTGCCAGCTCGTCGACAGGGAACACCGGGGAGCTGTTTTTT.

The rearrangement uses TRBV25-1 and TRBJ1-2, with D uncertain. Germline assignment: CDR1 MGHDK and CDR2 SYGVNS. The CDR3 is 13 residues long. V was trimmed by 4 bases and J by 2 bases, leaving 8 bases between them. CDR3 sequence reads: CASSGAQNYGYTF. CDR3 nucleotides: TGTGCCAGCAGTGGAGCACAGAACTATGGCTACACCTTC.

The table lists this clone with a few counts. The chain joins TRBV4-1 to TRBJ2-6; 10 nucleotides match TRBD1. The junction had 4 bases not matched to a gene; V was cut back by 3 bases and J by 2 bases. Germline CDR1 reads MGHRA; CDR2 reads YSYEKL. This CDR3 is 17 amino acids long. CDR3 loop: CASSQPGQGTGANVLTF. The CDR3 DNA reads as TGCGCCAGCAGCCAGCCGGGACAGGGGACTGGGGCCAACGTCCTGACTTTC.

The V call is TRBV5-1, the J call TRBJ2-6; D remains ambiguous. The CDR3 spans 15 residues. Germline CDR1 SGHRS, CDR2 YFSETQ. The V gene lost 0 bases and the J gene lost 0 bases, with 4 bases spanning the gap. The CDR3 loop reads CASSLVNSGANVLTF. The CDR3 DNA sequence: TGCGCCAGCAGCTTGGTAAACTCTGGGGCCAACGTCCTGACTTTC.